The T cell receptor (beta chain) under discussion was sequenced for a study of blood T cell repertoires in COVID-19. About the research overall: The United States, Italy and Spain were the sources of the acute and convalescent COVID-19 samples. Sources were T cells, B-cell-depleted T cells, or PBMCs; the material itself was cDNA or gDNA.

The CDR3 length is 15 residues. Germline V lookup: CDR1 SGHNT, CDR2 YYREEE (reference sequence). V lost 1 base and J lost 7, with 17 bases in between. Methods used by the authors: Using reference gene primer amplification, nucleated cell counts were estimated. Some clones are missing from TCRdb's copy, which holds only in-frame ones; the method was immunoSEQ multiplex PCR. V and J calls and clone size are those listed in that table; D and trimming were worked out from the DNA. The sample records some 160,000 clones, 86% being singletons. This receptor was obtained from a woman aged 70 to 79 with acute or convalescent COVID-19. The sample taken for sequencing was peripheral blood. This sequence joins TRBV5-4 and TRBJ1-2; D is possibly TRBD1 (5 bases). This CDR3 reads CASSLPRGGVGGYTF. DNA for the CDR3: TGTGCCAGCAGCTTGCCCCGGGGCGGGGTTGGTGGCTACACCTTC.